This T cell receptor beta chain comes out of a study of graft-versus-host responses after intestinal transplantation (dated by TCRdb to about 2021). Study-level background: Multivisceral, liver-intestinal, or isolated intestinal transplants were received by the recipients. Alloreactive clones were identified by sequencing pre-transplant mixed lymphocyte reaction products and comparing these products with unstimulated pre-transplant donor and recipient T cells. Samples from three later patients were sequenced in-house on an Illumina MiSeq with MiXCR processing rather than by the commercial service. After intestinal transplantation, graft-versus-host and host-versus-graft alloreactive T cell clones in the graft, circulation and bone marrow were tracked using bulk TCR-beta CDR3 sequencing. Of the 20 to 25 intestinal transplant recipients enrolled in the cohort, one of whom was a retransplant, a few patients without pretransplant specimens were excluded. Every recipient was given anti-thymocyte globulin induction, followed by around three years of maintenance tacrolimus and steroids. A peak of at least 4% donor T cells among recipient peripheral blood mononuclear cells was the definition used for donor T cell macrochimerism.

Points on this clone: Its cognate antigen has yet to be identified. One base away there is no much larger clone; base qualities are not given.

The method behind the library was the immunoSEQ multiplex PCR assay. For most patients, genomic DNA was subjected to high-throughput TCR-beta CDR3 sequencing by Adaptive Biotechnologies. Concerning the study's data processing: TCR sequencing data for 15 to 20 patients were retrieved from Adaptive's ImmunoSEQ software; a few other patients were processed with MiXCR and VDJtools. CDR3 nucleotide sequences shared between donor and recipient were removed because their origin could not be assigned. To be classed as alloreactive, a clone needed at least 2-fold expansion over unstimulated cells and a minimum CFSE-low frequency of 0.002% (template counts) or 0.001% (read counts). Clones detected in sequenced pre-transplant spleen, lymph node, or MLR CFSE-low populations of the donor or recipient were defined as mappable. Cumulative frequency of alloreactive clones was calculated as a percentage of all sequences weighted by copy number. Here the immuneACCESS table is served through TCRdb, limited to in-frame sequences with V and J called. Missing clones are a known gap in these copies; in checked studies unresolved V genes cover under half, and the rest lacks a known reason. V, J and clone size are those of that table, while D and trimming were read from the DNA. This sample comprises approximately 10,000 clones, around 93% of them detected only once. The ten largest account for roughly 5.4% of the sample.

In the first month after transplant, blood samples were collected up to 4 times, and after that at least monthly when available. What the study reported, not specific to this receptor: In patients with donor T cell macrochimerism, the allografts had high GvH to HvG T cell clonal ratios. Early after transplant, peak levels of circulating GvH clones were associated with declines in HvG clones. GvH clones turned up in recipient bone marrow, with some appearing earlier in ileal mucosa or blood, a pattern consistent with an intestinal mucosal origin. The relatively low number and heterogeneity of intestinal transplant patients limited the conclusions.

CDR3 length: 16 amino acids, cysteine to phenylalanine. The entry retains the CDR3 DNA only, 48 bases that are in frame from base 1. Relative to germline, V is 3 bases shorter and J is 4 bases shorter, with 16 bases between their ends. For CDR1 and CDR2, the germline V gene lists SGHTS and YDEGEE. The chain is made from TRBV5-8 and TRBJ1-4; the D gene is unclear. The source of this sequence is a human patient who received an intestinal transplant, so some T cells may come from the graft donor. Source: PBMCs, taken about 70 days after transplant. The sequence in DNA is TGTGCCAGCAGCTCCCTCGCAGGAGCAGTTAATGAAAAACTGTTTTTT. It translates to CASSSLAGAVNEKLFF. With all but the CDR3 taken from the reference TRBV5-8 and TRBJ1-4 genes, the full variable domain is: EAGVTQSPTHLIKTRGQQATLRCSPISGHTSVYWYQQALGLGLQFLLWYDEGEERNRGNFPPRFSGRQFPNYSSELNVNALELEDSALYLCASSSLAGAVNEKLFFGSGTQLSVL.